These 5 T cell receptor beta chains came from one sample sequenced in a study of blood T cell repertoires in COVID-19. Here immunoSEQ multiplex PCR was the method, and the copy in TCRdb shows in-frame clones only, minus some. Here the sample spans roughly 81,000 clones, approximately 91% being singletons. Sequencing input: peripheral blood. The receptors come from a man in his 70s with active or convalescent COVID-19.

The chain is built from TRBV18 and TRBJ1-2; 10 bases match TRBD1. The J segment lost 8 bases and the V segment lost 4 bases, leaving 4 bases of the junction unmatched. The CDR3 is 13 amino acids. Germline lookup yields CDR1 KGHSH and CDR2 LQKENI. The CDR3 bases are TGTGCCAGCTCACACGACAGGGGGCAGGGCTACACCTTC. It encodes CASSHDRGQGYTF.

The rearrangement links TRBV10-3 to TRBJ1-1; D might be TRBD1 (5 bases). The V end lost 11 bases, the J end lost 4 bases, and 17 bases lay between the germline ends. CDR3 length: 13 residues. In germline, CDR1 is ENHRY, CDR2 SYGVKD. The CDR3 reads CAATDSPITEAFF. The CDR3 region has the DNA TGTGCCGCCACAGACAGTCCTATCACTGAAGCTTTCTTT.

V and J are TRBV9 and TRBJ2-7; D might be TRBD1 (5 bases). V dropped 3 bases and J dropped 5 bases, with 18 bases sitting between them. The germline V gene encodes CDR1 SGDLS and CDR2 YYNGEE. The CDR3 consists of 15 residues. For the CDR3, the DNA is TGTGCCAGCAGCGCCTCCGGCAGGGTCGGCAACGAGCAGTACTTC. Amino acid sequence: CASSASGRVGNEQYF.

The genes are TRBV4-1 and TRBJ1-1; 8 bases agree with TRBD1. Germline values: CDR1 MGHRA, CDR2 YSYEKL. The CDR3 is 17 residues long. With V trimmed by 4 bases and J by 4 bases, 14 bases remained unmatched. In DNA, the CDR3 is TGCGCCAGCAGCCCAAGGCAGGGGGCGTTCGTTAGCACTGAAGCTTTCTTT. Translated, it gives CASSPRQGAFVSTEAFF.

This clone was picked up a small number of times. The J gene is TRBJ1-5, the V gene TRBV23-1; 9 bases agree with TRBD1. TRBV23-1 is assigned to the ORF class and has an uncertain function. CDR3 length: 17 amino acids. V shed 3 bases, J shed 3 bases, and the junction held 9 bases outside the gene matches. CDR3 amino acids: CASSQGQGDFFNQPQHF. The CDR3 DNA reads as TGCGCCAGCAGTCAGGGACAGGGTGATTTCTTCAATCAGCCCCAGCATTTT.